Below are 5 T cell receptor beta chains sequenced from a single sample in a study of CD4 T cells in relation to SARS-CoV-2 and coronaviruses listed by TCRdb under 2021. The library was prepared using the immunoSEQ multiplex PCR assay. Here the immuneACCESS table is served through TCRdb, limited to in-frame sequences with V and J called. Missing clones are a known gap in these copies; in checked studies unresolved V genes cover under half, and the rest lacks a known reason. The sample profile shows 55,000 to 75,000 clones; 75% to 90% of them were found once. Jointly, the top ten make up over 1.5% of the sample. CD4+ T cells from unexposed donors were collected before the COVID-19 pandemic (2011-2018). The sample comprised memory CD4+ T cells from PBMCs. Interpreted using the paper, the cell subset or site label stands for: memory (non-naive) CD4+ T cells. These receptors were collected from a human donor in good health.

The gene calls are TRBV24-1 and TRBJ2-2; 8 bases align to TRBD2. Germline loops: CDR1 KGHDR, CDR2 SFDVKD. V shed 0 bases and J 1 base; nucleotides not matched to a gene: 6. The CDR3 covers 18 residues. As DNA, the CDR3 is TGTGCCACCAGTGATTTGAGTGGAACTAGCGGGAACACCGGGGAGCTGTTTTTT. Translated, it gives CATSDLSGTSGNTGELFF.

The sample holds one count of this clone. The chain is built from TRBV7-6 and TRBJ2-1; D unclear. The V gene's germline CDR1 is SGHVS and CDR2 FNYEAQ. Trimming took 7 bases from V and 2 from J, leaving 12 bases between them. There are 14 residues in the CDR3. CDR3 in amino acids: CASTSPPTYNEQFF. The CDR3, as DNA: TGTGCCAGCACCTCACCCCCCACCTACAATGAGCAGTTCTTC. The full variable domain, completed using reference TRBV7-6 and TRBJ2-1, is GAGVSQSPRYKVTKRGQDVALRCDPISGHVSLYWYRQALGQGPEFLTYFNYEAQQDKSGLPNDRFSAERPEGSISTLTIQRTEQRDSAMYRCASTSPPTYNEQFFGPGTRLTVL.

This sequence joins TRBV28 and TRBJ2-5; D not certain. Trimming left V 7 bases short and J 5 bases short, with 17 bases between. Germline V lookup: CDR1 MDHEN, CDR2 SYDVKM. The CDR3 contains 14 residues. The CDR3 nucleotides are TGTGCCAGCACCATTGCCCGACAACCCGAGACCCAGTACTTC. It encodes CASTIARQPETQYF. Supplemented by reference TRBV28 and TRBJ2-5, the full variable domain reads DVKVTQSSRYLVKRTGEKVFLECVQDMDHENMFWYRQDPGLGLRLIYFSYDVKMKEKGDIPEGYSVSREKKERFSLILESASTNQTSMYLCASTIARQPETQYFGPGTRLLVL.

The V call is TRBV7-2, the J call TRBJ1-2; 7 nucleotides line up with TRBD1. Per germline, CDR1 SGHTA and CDR2 FQGNSA. There are 13 residues in the CDR3. The trim removed 5 bases at V and 6 bases at J, leaving 6 bases unmatched. CDR3: CASSRGQKDGYTF. The CDR3 bases are TGTGCCAGCAGCCGGGGACAGAAGGATGGCTACACCTTC.

V is TRBV30 and J is TRBJ1-5, with 9 bases that match TRBD1. Germline CDR1 is GTSNPN and CDR2 is SVGIG (reference sequence). With V trimmed by 2 bases and J by 4 bases, 3 bases remained unmatched. This CDR3 has 14 amino acids. The CDR3 DNA reads as TGTGCCTGGAGTTTGGGACAGGGAAATCAGCCCCAGCATTTT. Protein sequence: CAWSLGQGNQPQHF.